Below, one T cell receptor (beta chain) is given with its context. Its antigen is not known. The data originate from a study of radiotherapy plus CTLA-4 blockade in lung cancer. Study results and caveats: Expansion of tumor-derived TCR clones was observed in blood after radiotherapy plus ipilimumab.

Libraries were prepared by immunoSEQ multiplex PCR; TCRdb keeps only in-frame clonotypes and omits some of them. The sample has tens of thousands of clones; less than 85% are singletons. This CDR3 comprises 14 residues. Per the germline V gene, CDR1 is SGHRS and CDR2 is YFSETQ. Trimming pared 4 bases from V and 0 bases from J, leaving 5 bases between. It was focal radiation plus CTLA-4 blockade with ipilimumab that patients with chemo-refractory metastatic non-small-cell lung cancer received. The sequenced sample was peripheral blood, obtained from a patient treated with radiotherapy plus ipilimumab. The chain joins TRBV5-1 to TRBJ2-6, with D hard to call. This TCR was sampled from a human donor with non-small cell lung cancer who had stable disease on radiotherapy plus ipilimumab. Here the CDR3 reads CASSTDSGANVLTF. The CDR3 DNA sequence: TGCGCCAGCAGCACCGACTCTGGGGCCAACGTCCTGACTTTC.